The 19 T cell receptor beta chains given below trace back to one sample, sequenced in a study of T cell repertoires in cytomegalovirus infection. No cognate antigen is known for these TCRs. MiXCR, applied by TCRdb to the reads, yields one record per CDR3 protein. The data contain about 830,000 distinct CDR3 sequences, about 31% of them seen just once; the ten biggest clones take up around 11%. Specimen: cultured CD8+ T cells from PBMCs, collected from culture after CMV antigen stimulation. These receptors originate from a human donor in good health (CMV status not recorded). Some clones in this sample may be carry-over from other donors' samples.

J is TRBJ2-1 and V is TRBV27; a weak D match, TRBD1 (5 bases). Looked up from germline, CDR1 is MNHEY and CDR2 is SMNVEV (reference sequence). CDR3 length: 14 amino acids. With 5 bases removed from V and 7 bases from J, the gap between germline ends came to 15 bases. CDR3 region: CASSPSGMGNEQFF. The DNA of the CDR3 is TGTGCCAGCAGTCCGTCAGGGATGGGGAATGAGCAGTTCTTC.

With regard to this clonotype: A much larger clone sits a single nucleotide away, making a read error possible. The chain couples TRBV7-2 to TRBJ2-3, with 8 bases lining up with TRBD2. J lost 5 bases, V lost 5 bases, and 6 bases had no gene match. This CDR3 contains 14 residues. Germline V CDR1 and CDR2: SGHTA, FQGNSA. The CDR3 sequence is CASSIIAGLDTQYF. CDR3 in DNA: TGTGCCAGCAGCATCATAGCGGGGTTAGATACGCAGTATTTT.

The sample holds a few counts of this clonotype. The chain links TRBV12-5 to TRBJ2-2; TRBD2 agrees at 12 bases. V was pared by 3 bases and J by 5 bases, with 7 bases of the junction left unmatched. CDR3 length: 17 amino acids. Germline lookup yields CDR1 LGHNT and CDR2 FRNRAP. The CDR3 DNA follows: TGTGCTAGTGGTTTTGGACTAGCGGGATCGCTGACCGGGGAGCTGTTTTTT. Translation: CASGFGLAGSLTGELFF.

The V gene is TRBV5-5, the J gene TRBJ2-7, with TRBD2 matching over 12 bases. The CDR3 extends over 15 amino acids. Looked up from germline, CDR1 is SGHKS and CDR2 is YYEKEE (reference sequence). The V and J ends lost 3 bases and 5 bases, in that order; junction bases with no gene match: 6. The CDR3 DNA reads as TGTGCCAGCAGCTCATCTAGCGGGGGGGCCCACGAGCAGTACTTC. It translates to CASSSSSGGAHEQYF.

This clonotype was seen only a few times. The chain links TRBV9 to TRBJ1-2, with TRBD1 as a possible D gene (5 bases). Germline lookup yields CDR1 SGDLS and CDR2 YYNGEE. Trimming removed 3 bases at V and 3 bases at J, with 15 bases between. CDR3 length equals 15 residues. CDR3 nucleotides: TGTGCCAGCAGCGCGAGGGGAGGGTACGACTATGGCTACACCTTC. Amino acid sequence: CASSARGGYDYGYTF.

This clonotype was observed a single time. This could be a read error, since a much larger clone is one nucleotide away. This chain joins TRBV7-8 and TRBJ2-1; no clear D. Between the trimmed V and J ends, which lost 4 bases and 9 bases, there was a span of 19 bases. Germline loops: CDR1 SGHVS, CDR2 FQNEAQ. CDR3 length: 15 amino acids. This chain's CDR3 is CASSSETRKGSEQFF. CDR3 DNA sequence: TGTGCCAGCAGCTCCGAGACACGAAAAGGCAGTGAGCAGTTCTTC.

The V gene is TRBV5-5, the J gene TRBJ1-4; unclear D gene. The CDR3 sequence is 12 residues long. CDR1 SGHKS and CDR2 YYEKEE come from the germline V gene (reference sequence). Trimming took 0 bases from V and 12 from J, leaving 9 bases between them. CDR3 residues: CASSLGPLELFF. The CDR3 DNA follows: TGTGCCAGCAGCTTGGGACCGCTGGAACTGTTTTTT. The full variable domain, with the rest looked up from reference TRBV5-5 and TRBJ1-4, is DAGVTQSPTHLIKTRGQQVTLRCSPISGHKSVSWYQQVLGQGPQFIFQYYEKEERGRGNFPDRFSARQFPNYSSELNVNALLLGDSALYLCASSLGPLELFFGSGTQLSVL.

This clonotype was picked up one time. The V and J genes are TRBV18 and TRBJ1-1; D is ambiguous. The V gene lost 3 bases and the J gene lost 3 bases, with 14 bases spanning the gap. Germline CDR1 is KGHSH and CDR2 is LQKENI. The CDR3 totals 15 residues. This CDR3 is CASSPSGLLHTEAFF. Here the CDR3 DNA reads TGTGCCAGCTCACCCTCCGGGCTTCTGCACACTGAAGCTTTCTTT.

The gene calls are TRBV4-2 and TRBJ2-7; TRBD2 matches 7 bases. The CDR3 runs to 16 residues. Unmatched junction bases numbered 13, after V lost 0 bases and J lost 8 bases. Germline CDR1 is LGHNA and CDR2 is YNFKEQ. The CDR3 loop is CASSQDWGGDSGQQYV. In nucleotides, the CDR3 is TGTGCCAGCAGCCAAGATTGGGGGGGGGATAGCGGGCAGCAGTACGTC.

The chain recombines TRBV2 with TRBJ1-1; the D gene is possibly TRBD1 (5 bases). Trimming shortened V by 6 bases and J by 12 bases, and 14 bases separated the two germline ends. The CDR3 runs 11 residues. Germline V lookup: CDR1 SNHLY, CDR2 FYNNEI. The CDR3 reads CASSGGLSTFF. CDR3 in DNA: TGTGCCAGCAGCGGGGGACTTTCGACTTTCTTT.

The chain combines TRBV12-3 or TRBV12-4 with TRBJ1-2; D remains unclear. V dropped 8 bases and J dropped 9 bases, with 19 bases sitting between them. The CDR3 length is 13 residues. CDR3 residues: CASSPTPFGSYTF. The DNA of the CDR3 is TGTGCCAGCTCCCCTACGCCGTTTGGGAGCTACACCTTC.

The table lists this clonotype with a count of one. The rearrangement joins TRBV9 to TRBJ2-2; D is possibly TRBD1 or TRBD2 (5 bases each). CDR3 size: 15 residues. Germline V lookup: CDR1 SGDLS, CDR2 YYNGEE. The V and J ends lost 5 bases and 0 bases respectively, with 11 bases between them. The CDR3 loop reads CASSEGTSNTGELFF. The CDR3 coding sequence is TGTGCCAGCAGTGAGGGGACGTCGAACACCGGGGAGCTGTTTTTT.

This clonotype was seen a handful of times. The rearrangement joins TRBV7-9 to TRBJ1-2; D call uncertain. This CDR3 has 12 amino acids. The V gene lost 4 bases and the J gene lost 0 bases, with 3 bases spanning the gap. Germline V gene sequence: CDR1 SEHNR, CDR2 FQNEAQ (reference sequence). The chain's CDR3 is CASSSSNYGYTF. The CDR3 DNA reads as TGTGCCAGCAGCTCCTCTAACTATGGCTACACCTTC.

This clonotype was recorded a few times. The J gene is TRBJ1-6, the V gene TRBV6-5; tentative D call: TRBD1 (5 bases). The CDR3 contains 17 residues. Germline CDR1 reads MNHEY; CDR2 reads SVGAGI. Trimming cost V 4 bases and J 1 base, with 14 bases left between them. The CDR3 loop is CASSFPISGSYNSPLHF. In nucleotides, the CDR3 is TGTGCCAGCAGTTTCCCGATCTCAGGGTCCTATAATTCACCCCTCCACTTT.

This clonotype was detected a few times. V and J are TRBV11-3 and TRBJ2-5; the match to TRBD2 covers 7 bases. Trimming removed 0 bases from V and 4 bases from J; junction bases left unmatched: 5. This CDR3 region has 15 residues. Germline lookup yields CDR1 SGHNT and CDR2 YENEEA. The CDR3, as DNA: TGTGCCAGCAGCTTAGAAGCGGGGCCTGGAGAGACCCAGTACTTC. It translates to CASSLEAGPGETQYF.

This clonotype was seen many times. The CDR3 nucleotides are TGTGCCAGCAGTTTAGAATCACAGCAGCCCCAGCATTTT. Translation gives CASSLESQQPQHF. The genes are TRBV27 and TRBJ1-5; D is undetermined. The CDR3 extends over 13 amino acids. The germline V and J ends were trimmed by 2 bases and 7 bases, with 9 bases remaining between them. Looked up from germline, CDR1 is MNHEY and CDR2 is SMNVEV (reference sequence).

This clonotype was counted a few times. The chain's CDR3 is CASSSGWGLNTEAFF. Here the CDR3 DNA reads TGTGCCAGCAGCTCAGGTTGGGGATTGAACACTGAAGCTTTCTTT. The J gene is TRBJ1-1, the V gene TRBV7-9; D not certain. Deletions cut 4 bases from V and 0 bases from J, with 12 bases between. This CDR3 has 15 residues. The V gene's germline CDR1 is SEHNR and CDR2 FQNEAQ (reference sequence).

This clonotype turned up a few times. The V call is TRBV6-8, the J call TRBJ1-1, with unresolved D. The CDR3 consists of 11 residues. Per germline, CDR1 MNHGY and CDR2 SAAAGT. The ends were cut back, 5 bases at V and 4 bases at J, with 5 bases in the middle. The CDR3 sequence is CASSTTTEAFF. In nucleotides, the CDR3 is TGTGCCAGCAGTACTACCACTGAAGCTTTCTTT.

The sample holds a few counts of this clonotype. V and J are TRBV3-1 and TRBJ2-3, with D uncertain. Between the trimmed V and J ends, which lost 3 bases and 1 base, there was a span of 17 bases. The CDR3 runs to 17 residues. Germline assignment: CDR1 LGHDT and CDR2 YNNKEL (reference sequence). DNA for the CDR3: TGTGCCAGCAGCCACGCGTTCACAGAGGCCGGCACAGATACGCAGTATTTT. Protein product: CASSHAFTEAGTDTQYF.